This is a list of T cell receptor beta chains from one sample in a study of patients and donors after allogeneic stem cell transplantation. MiXCR, run by TCRdb on the RT-PCR reads, gives a single entry per CDR3 protein. The data hold 150,000 to 200,000 distinct CDR3 sequences, with about 24% observed a single time. Input material: blood, either unsorted or a sorted T cell fraction (not recorded which). The receptor source for this set is a human donor who was either an allogeneic HSCT recipient or a stem cell or donor lymphocyte infusion donor (not recorded which). It is not recorded whose cells these are; they may come from a transplant donor. Both conserved end residues are trimmed from each CDR3. The order of the fields is V gene, clone size, CDR3 protein. Clone size, where shown, is once, few, many, or a class for clones that have expanded.

V gene: TRBV5-1; clone size: NA; CDR3 protein: ASSKSALTYNEQF
V gene: TRBV20-1; clone size: NA; CDR3 protein: SARGYARDYEQY
V gene: TRBV7-2; clone size: many; CDR3 protein: ASSLEWIYNEQF
V gene: TRBV20-1; clone size: NA; CDR3 protein: SARDEGLNTEAF
V gene: TRBV29-1; clone size: few; CDR3 protein: SVEGPGWGLDTEAF
V gene: TRBV20-1; clone size: NA; CDR3 protein: SARGFSGNTIY
V gene: TRBV5-5; clone size: NA; CDR3 protein: ASSPQASGTYNEQF
V gene: TRBV5-4; clone size: few; CDR3 protein: ASSLGADYGYT
V gene: TRBV9; clone size: NA; CDR3 protein: ASSSGSGGGQTYEQY
V gene: TRBV20-1; clone size: NA; CDR3 protein: SALKPYVEGYGYT
V gene: TRBV6-1; clone size: NA; CDR3 protein: ASTQKRGAVSPYGYT
V gene: TRBV19; clone size: NA; CDR3 protein: ATQGSTDTQY
V gene: TRBV6-6; clone size: few; CDR3 protein: ASSGLGVFTEAF
V gene: TRBV5-1; clone size: few; CDR3 protein: ASSWGPREKLF
V gene: TRBV20-1; clone size: many; CDR3 protein: SAKIRSATNEKLF
V gene: TRBV20-1; clone size: few; CDR3 protein: SYQPSSYNEQF
V gene: TRBV20-1; clone size: NA; CDR3 protein: SASFGTVYSEQY
V gene: TRBV6-6; clone size: NA; CDR3 protein: ASSQKRDTEAF
V gene: TRBV5-1; clone size: NA; CDR3 protein: ASSLGGGFYNEQF
V gene: TRBV29-1; clone size: few; CDR3 protein: SVARGRNEKLF
V gene: TRBV6-6; clone size: NA; CDR3 protein: ASREDSSTDTQY
V gene: TRBV29-1; clone size: NA; CDR3 protein: SVERVSWGYT
V gene: TRBV12-3/TRBV12-4; clone size: NA; CDR3 protein: ASSPHGQYGYT
V gene: TRBV6-4; clone size: NA; CDR3 protein: ASSVFAGGYGYT
V gene: TRBV12-3/TRBV12-4; clone size: few; CDR3 protein: ASSLAGQGDTIY
V gene: TRBV21-1; clone size: NA; CDR3 protein: ASPDRGVEQY
V gene: TRBV14; clone size: few; CDR3 protein: ASSQVRGNTEAF
V gene: TRBV18; clone size: few; CDR3 protein: ASSPMAGETQY
V gene: TRBV3-1; clone size: NA; CDR3 protein: ASSPVRGGQPQH
V gene: TRBV6-6; clone size: NA; CDR3 protein: ASSGTSQPQH
V gene: TRBV6-1; clone size: NA; CDR3 protein: ASSEARETQY
V gene: TRBV12-3/TRBV12-4; clone size: NA; CDR3 protein: ASSLADRGKSDQPQH
V gene: TRBV18; clone size: few; CDR3 protein: ASSLGEHFLYEQF
V gene: TRBV5-5; clone size: NA; CDR3 protein: ASSRGDQPQH
V gene: TRBV29-1; clone size: NA; CDR3 protein: SVEEGASYNEQF
V gene: TRBV5-1; clone size: few; CDR3 protein: ASRRGRTGYT
V gene: TRBV12-3/TRBV12-4; clone size: few; CDR3 protein: ASTLGGGNHGYT
V gene: TRBV29-1; clone size: many; CDR3 protein: SVERPNTEAF
V gene: TRBV27; clone size: NA; CDR3 protein: ASGLASYNEQF
V gene: TRBV7-6; clone size: once; CDR3 protein: ASSYRLAGALHEQF
V gene: TRBV29-1; clone size: NA; CDR3 protein: SVVVDTQY
V gene: TRBV7-2; clone size: NA; CDR3 protein: ASSLNGGRMWETQY
V gene: TRBV20-1; clone size: NA; CDR3 protein: SARPRQGYNSPLH
V gene: TRBV25-1; clone size: many; CDR3 protein: ASSDDRFDSEAF
V gene: TRBV5-1; clone size: many; CDR3 protein: ARGEAF
V gene: TRBV29-1; clone size: many; CDR3 protein: SASDGGGFQPQH
V gene: TRBV20-1; clone size: NA; CDR3 protein: SAGADRSSYYYGYT
V gene: TRBV9; clone size: NA; CDR3 protein: ASSAGRGSYNEQF
V gene: TRBV4-1; clone size: few; CDR3 protein: ASSRAGLIAEQY
V gene: TRBV20-1; clone size: NA; CDR3 protein: SAAGPDQPQH
V gene: TRBV5-1; clone size: NA; CDR3 protein: ASSSPDMNTEAF
V gene: TRBV10-3; clone size: NA; CDR3 protein: AISTMTSGRALDEQF
V gene: TRBV7-3; clone size: NA; CDR3 protein: ASSLTGGSYNEQF
V gene: TRBV29-1; clone size: NA; CDR3 protein: SVEGQPNTEAF
V gene: TRBV29-1; clone size: NA; CDR3 protein: SVGQGAAGYT
V gene: TRBV11-2; clone size: few; CDR3 protein: ASSFQNTEAF
V gene: TRBV20-1; clone size: few; CDR3 protein: SAGWGTSYEQY